This T cell receptor beta chain was profiled in a study of shared clonotypes between healthy human individuals (dated by TCRdb to 2020 to 2021). Turning to the overall study: The cohort included three men and two women between 18 and 49 years of age. To estimate repertoire size and how much clonotype sharing occurs between individuals, the study deeply sequenced the blood TCR repertoires of roughly 5 healthy adults. Between about 0.94 and 8.9 billion PBMCs per donor were obtained by leukapheresis. For each donor, CD4 naive and CD4 memory were each run on three plates, CD8 naive on two plates, and CD8 memory on one plate. Libraries were prepared and TCR repertoires were sequenced by different laboratories using diverse techniques, in order to increase sequencing depth and limit assay-specific biases.

TCR CDR3 regions were amplified from genomic DNA by multiplex PCR using the deep immunoSEQ assay. Extracted genomic DNA from each cell subset was spread evenly across all wells of several immunoSEQ 96-well plates, with each plate serving as a replicate. For sorted subsets, approximately 190 ng genomic DNA, equal to 30,000 or so T cell genomes, was loaded into each replicate PCR. Purified libraries were measured with a Qubit 3.0 fluorometer, size-checked on a Bioanalyzer 2100, and measured again with the KAPA Library Quantification kit. A separate single-read 150-cycle Illumina NextSeq 550 flow cell was used to sequence each immunoSEQ 96-well plate. Concerning the study's data processing: Because the immunoSEQ output included only junctional sequences and no quality scores, the filtering could not be the same as the filtering used for full-length reads. Sequences were annotated with PyIR, a Python wrapper for IgBLAST v1.9, using IMGT germline references to assign V/J genes and CDR3. Reads were filtered out if the reads had weak V/J assignments (E-value above 1e-6), no CDR3, stop codons, out-of-frame junctions, or ambiguous translated residues. A V3J clonotype was defined by an identical inferred V gene, J gene, and CDR3 amino acid sequence. To compute the percentage overlap between repertoires, the number of shared unique clonotypes was divided by the size of the smaller repertoire. RTK rarefaction, the Chao1 estimator, and Recon v2.1 estimates of unobserved clonotypes were used to assess repertoire richness. Generation probabilities were computed with OLGA for all TCRbeta clonotypes obtained by the gDNA method from a few donors. Here the immuneACCESS table is served through TCRdb, limited to in-frame sequences with V and J called. Missing clones are a known gap in these copies; in checked studies unresolved V genes cover under half, and the rest lacks a known reason. V and J calls and clone size are given by that table; D and trimming were obtained from the DNA. The sample table holds 2.3 million or so clones, of which 80% to 95% were seen once. The top ten clones comprise under 0.45% of the sample.

The donors were healthy, HIV-negative adults who had no recently reported acute infections or vaccinations. Only Caucasian adults living in Nashville, Tennessee, USA were represented among the donors. CD4+ T cells were enriched by magnetic negative selection; naive cells were then positively selected on CD45RA, and the negative fraction formed the memory subset. Blood was obtained by leukapheresis, after which PBMCs were separated by Ficoll-Histopaque density gradient centrifugation and cryopreserved in liquid nitrogen vapor phase. Analytical flow cytometry was used to check the purity and quantity of each magnetically sorted T cell population. Each sorted fraction had its genomic DNA isolated and then quantified by UV absorbance on a Nanodrop 2000c. Comments on this clone: This receptor's antigen is unknown. No much larger clone exists at a distance of one base, and base qualities are not known.

What the authors observed across the whole study: Based on pairwise subsampling, the degree of clonotype sharing among donors was expected to be affected by sequencing depth. Naive subsets generally had larger estimated clonotype richness than memory subsets did. Sharing across a few donors was observed for approximately 5% of naive CD4, under 4% of naive CD8, roughly 2.4% of memory CD4, and roughly 0.43% of memory CD8 clonotypes. The small number of donors limited the genetic and exposure-history diversity represented. Sampling was restricted to blood, and TCR repertoires in tissue are likely to differ from TCR repertoires in blood. Compared with non-shared clonotypes, the clonotypes found in all four sorted-subset donors had higher generation probabilities. Incomplete sequencing was indicated by rarefaction of sorted-subset datasets, despite the large sequencing depth.

The germline V gene (reference sequence) sets CDR1 to SGHKS and CDR2 to YYEKEE. Relative to germline, V is missing 4 bases and J is missing 0 bases, with 4 bases of the junction outside any gene match. Reading from cysteine to phenylalanine, the CDR3 counts 15 amino acids. Only CDR3 DNA remains: 45 bases, in frame from the first base. The TCR originated in a man between 18 and 35 years old in good health. Some clones in this sample may be carry-over from other donors' samples. The sample comprised naive CD4+ T cells from PBMCs. Explained via the paper, the cell subset or site label denotes: CD45RA+ positively selected. The rearrangement combines TRBV5-5 with TRBJ2-7; 10 nucleotides in the junction match TRBD2. The nucleotide sequence is given as TGTGCCAGCAGCCCGGGACTAGCGACCTCCTACGAGCAGTACTTC. Its protein product is CASSPGLATSYEQYF. The full variable domain, completed from the reference TRBV5-5 and TRBJ2-7 proteins outside the CDR3, reads DAGVTQSPTHLIKTRGQQVTLRCSPISGHKSVSWYQQVLGQGPQFIFQYYEKEERGRGNFPDRFSARQFPNYSSELNVNALLLGDSALYLCASSPGLATSYEQYFGPGTRLTVT.